A single sample gave rise to the 15 T cell receptor beta chains below, sequenced in a study of cytomegalovirus exposure and HLA in healthy donors. The PCR used 60 Vbeta and 13 Jbeta primers. Produced via immunoSEQ multiplex PCR; TCRdb's table is partial and in-frame only. Here the sample spans around 200,000 clones, 62% being singletons. Material: PBMCs. All receptors derive from a middle-aged man in good health and CMV-seronegative.

This clone was recorded a few times. The rearrangement links TRBV29-1 to TRBJ2-7, with D possibly matching TRBD2 (6 bases). Between the trimmed V and J ends, which lost 6 bases and 3 bases, there was a span of 15 bases. Germline V gives CDR1 SQVTM, CDR2 ANQGSEA. The CDR3 extends over 13 amino acids. The CDR3 bases are TGCAGCGTCACGGGACTTTCGGGCTACGAGCAGTACTTC. Protein: CSVTGLSGYEQYF.

The chain uses TRBV5-1 and TRBJ2-7, with 9 bases matching TRBD1. V dropped 4 bases and J dropped 5; count of bases not matched to a gene: 7. CDR3 size: 14 residues. CDR1 and CDR2 from the germline V gene are SGHRS and YFSETQ. In nucleotides, the CDR3 is TGCGCCAGCAGCCTCAGGACAGGGGCGGACGAGCAGTACTTC. It encodes CASSLRTGADEQYF.

This clone has just one count. Other DNA sequences in the sample encode the same CDR3. The rearrangement joins TRBV5-1 to TRBJ1-5, with 10 nucleotides matching TRBD1. The length of the CDR3 is 16 residues. V was pared by 0 bases and J by 2 bases, with 2 bases of the junction left unmatched. Germline values: CDR1 SGHRS, CDR2 YFSETQ. CDR3 in amino acids: CASSLDGQGGNQPQHF. CDR3 DNA sequence: TGCGCCAGCAGCTTGGACGGACAGGGGGGCAATCAGCCCCAGCATTTT.

V gene TRBV16 combines with J gene TRBJ1-6; D is uncertain. The V gene lost 1 base and the J gene lost 5 bases, with 12 bases spanning the gap. The CDR3 has 16 residues. CDR1 and CDR2 from the germline V gene are KGHSY and FQNENV. The CDR3, as DNA: TGTGCCAGCAGCCAATTACGTGGCCTCCATAATTCACCCCTCCACTTT. The encoded protein is CASSQLRGLHNSPLHF.

This clone was detected only a few times. This rearrangement joins TRBV4-2 to TRBJ2-1, with 8 positions matching TRBD2. V dropped 0 bases and J dropped 7; count of bases not matched to a gene: 8. The germline V gene has CDR1 LGHNA and CDR2 YNFKEQ. This CDR3 contains 16 residues. Written as DNA, the CDR3 is TGTGCCAGCAGCCAAGATTGGGGAGCGGGAGAAAATGAGCAGTTCTTC. Protein sequence: CASSQDWGAGENEQFF.

The chain combines TRBV5-1 with TRBJ2-2, with 15 bases fitting TRBD2. This CDR3 has 17 residues. V lost 4 bases to trimming and J lost 3 bases; unmatched junction nucleotides: 4. Germline CDR1 reads SGHRS; CDR2 reads YFSETQ. The CDR3 reads CASSRTSGRADTGELFF. Here the CDR3 DNA reads TGCGCCAGCAGCCGGACTAGCGGGAGGGCCGACACCGGGGAGCTGTTTTTT.

The J gene is TRBJ2-5, the V gene TRBV13, with TRBD2 as a possible D gene (5 bases). Near its end, the DNA agrees better with TRBJ2-7, so the J call may be wrong. CDR3 length: 16 amino acids. Germline V gene data show CDR1 as PRHDT and CDR2 as FYEKMQ (reference sequence). For the CDR3, the DNA is TGTGCCAGCAGCTTAAGGTTGAGCGGAAGCTCCTACGAGCAGTACTTC. Translation gives CASSLRLSGSSYEQYF.

This clone was counted a few times. V gene TRBV7-6 combines with J gene TRBJ2-3, with D possibly matching TRBD1 (6 bases). This CDR3 has 17 residues. The germline V and J ends were trimmed by 1 base and 2 bases, with 16 bases remaining between them. Per germline, CDR1 SGHVS and CDR2 FNYEAQ. CDR3 loop: CASSLERATGPTDTQYF. CDR3 bases: TGTGCCAGCAGCTTAGAGAGGGCGACAGGCCCCACAGATACGCAGTATTTT. Full variable domain (remainder filled in from reference TRBV7-6 and TRBJ2-3): GAGVSQSPRYKVTKRGQDVALRCDPISGHVSLYWYRQALGQGPEFLTYFNYEAQQDKSGLPNDRFSAERPEGSISTLTIQRTEQRDSAMYRCASSLERATGPTDTQYFGPGTRLTVL.

The chain links TRBV7-6 to TRBJ2-6, with D possibly TRBD2 on 6 matching bases. This CDR3 region has 15 residues. Trimming left V 5 bases short and J 2 bases short, with 10 bases between. Germline assignment: CDR1 SGHVS and CDR2 FNYEAQ. The CDR3: CASSPGAAGANVLTF. In DNA, the CDR3 is TGTGCCAGCAGCCCGGGAGCGGCTGGGGCCAACGTCCTGACTTTC.

V and J are TRBV29-1 and TRBJ2-5; D might be TRBD1 (6 bases). Trimming removed 6 bases at V and 0 bases at J, with 11 bases between. The CDR3 is 13 residues long. Germline CDR1 and CDR2: SQVTM and ANQGSEA. CDR3 loop: CSVRGIYQETQYF. As DNA, the CDR3 is TGCAGCGTCAGGGGAATTTACCAAGAGACCCAGTACTTC.

The V call is TRBV6-5, the J call TRBJ1-5; possible D gene TRBD1, 6 bases. V was clipped by 6 bases and J by 0 bases, with 12 bases between them. Germline V gene sequence: CDR1 MNHEY, CDR2 SVGAGI. This CDR3 has 15 residues. The CDR3 nucleotides are TGTGCCAGCAGCAAGGGACACAATAGCAATCAGCCCCAGCATTTT. Translated, it gives CASSKGHNSNQPQHF.

As regards this clone: One end of the junction varies from germline; a read error may be responsible. The rearrangement joins TRBV11-2 to TRBJ2-1; D gene uncertain. CDR3 size: 13 residues. Per the germline V gene, CDR1 is SGHAT and CDR2 is FQNNGV. In DNA form, the CDR3 reads TGTGCCAGCAGCATAGAGAGGTACAATGAGCAGTTCTTC. As protein: CASSIERYNEQFF.

The chain is built from TRBV5-6 and TRBJ2-3, with 9 bases matching TRBD2. The junction had 13 bases not matched to a gene; V was cut back by 1 base and J by 4 bases. The length of the CDR3 is 18 residues. Per germline, CDR1 SGHDT and CDR2 YYEEEE. The CDR3 DNA reads as TGTGCCAGCAGCTTGAGGTTCCGGGCCGGGACTAGCTCAGATACGCAGTATTTT. This encodes CASSLRFRAGTSSDTQYF.

V gene TRBV5-4 combines with J gene TRBJ1-4; perhaps TRBD1 as D (6 bases). This CDR3 has 14 residues. Looked up from germline, CDR1 is SGHNT and CDR2 is YYREEE (reference sequence). Trimming stripped 0 bases from V and 7 bases from J, with 10 bases between. CDR3: CASSLDRESEKLFF. In nucleotides, the CDR3 is TGTGCCAGCAGCTTGGACAGGGAGTCTGAAAAACTGTTTTTT.

J is TRBJ1-1 and V is TRBV6-1, with 10 positions matching TRBD1. Unmatched junction bases numbered 8, after V lost 6 bases and J lost 4 bases. The germline CDR1 and CDR2 sequences are MNHNS and SASEGT. The CDR3 extends over 15 amino acids. The CDR3 DNA follows: TGTGCCAGCAGAGGACGGGACAGGGGCCCCACTGAAGCTTTCTTT. It yields the protein CASRGRDRGPTEAFF.